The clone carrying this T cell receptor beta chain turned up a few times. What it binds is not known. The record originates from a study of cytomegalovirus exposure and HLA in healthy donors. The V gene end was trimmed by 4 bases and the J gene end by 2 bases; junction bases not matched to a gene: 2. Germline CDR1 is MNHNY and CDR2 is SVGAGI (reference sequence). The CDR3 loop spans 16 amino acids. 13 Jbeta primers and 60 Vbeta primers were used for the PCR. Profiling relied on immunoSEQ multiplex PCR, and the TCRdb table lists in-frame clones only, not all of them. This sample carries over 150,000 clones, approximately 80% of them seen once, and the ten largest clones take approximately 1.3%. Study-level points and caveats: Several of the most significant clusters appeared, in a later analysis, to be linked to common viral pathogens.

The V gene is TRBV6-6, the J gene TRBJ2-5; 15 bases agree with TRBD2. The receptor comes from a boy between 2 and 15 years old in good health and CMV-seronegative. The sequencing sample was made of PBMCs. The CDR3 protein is CASSLGTSGGQETQYF. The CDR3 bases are TGTGCCAGCAGTTTAGGGACTAGCGGGGGGCAAGAGACCCAGTACTTC.